These 31 T cell receptor beta chains originate from one sample sequenced in a study of T cells in Graves' hyperthyroidism and ophthalmopathy. RNA transcripts provided the source from which TCR beta CDR3 regions were amplified. Primed by the HTBI set, a first-round RT-PCR was run on the TCR CDR3. TCRdb called the multiplex PCR reads again in MiXCR, with one record for every CDR3 protein. Of approximately 400,000 distinct CDR3 sequences detected, less than 20% appear once; the ten largest clones hold almost 8%. What was sequenced was blood. The receptor source for this set is a woman younger than 35 with Graves' hyperthyroidism.

This clonotype was recorded many times. The genes are TRBV19 and TRBJ1-1; tentative D call: TRBD1 (5 bases). Germline V gene lookup returns CDR1 LNHDA and CDR2 SQIVND (reference sequence). Trimming took 3 bases from V and 7 from J, leaving 12 bases between them. The CDR3 covers 13 residues. The CDR3 here is CASSIGGLGEAFF. CDR3 bases: TGTGCCAGTAGTATCGGGGGTCTTGGTGAAGCTTTCTTT.

This clonotype was counted at least ten times. The rearrangement links TRBV28 to TRBJ2-7; tentative D call: TRBD2 (5 bases). Germline V gene lookup returns CDR1 MDHEN and CDR2 SYDVKM. CDR3 size: 14 residues. Trimming removed 3 bases at V and 0 bases at J, with 9 bases between. CDR3 sequence reads: CASSFLGSSYEQYF. The CDR3 DNA sequence: TGTGCCAGCAGTTTTTTAGGGAGCTCCTACGAGCAGTACTTC.

The chain uses TRBV20-1 and TRBJ1-1; D remains unclear. In germline, CDR1 is DFQATT, CDR2 SNEGSKA (reference sequence). This CDR3 comprises 12 residues. V was trimmed by 0 bases and J by 6 bases, leaving 8 bases between them. This chain's CDR3 is CSARETAAEAFF. The CDR3 DNA reads as TGCAGTGCTAGAGAAACGGCAGCTGAAGCTTTCTTT.

Comment on this clonotype: At one of its ends the junction is not consistent with the germline gene, which may arise from a read error. This rearrangement joins TRBV3-1 to TRBJ1-6; 8 nucleotides match TRBD1. The CDR3 runs 14 residues. CDR1 and CDR2 (germline): LGHDT, YNNKEL (reference sequence). This chain's CDR3 is CAGSRTGKNSPLHF. The CDR3 nucleotides are TGTGCCGGCAGCCGGACAGGGAAGAATTCACCCCTCCACTTT.

This clonotype has at least ten counts. This sequence joins TRBV3-1 and TRBJ2-2, with D unclear. Trimming took off 0 bases at V and 4 bases at J, with 6 bases between the two ends. CDR3 length: 14 amino acids. Germline lookup yields CDR1 LGHDT and CDR2 YNNKEL (reference sequence). The CDR3 sequence: CASSQDQSTGELFF. CDR3 nucleotides: TGTGCCAGCAGCCAAGATCAGAGCACCGGGGAGCTGTTTTTT.

This clonotype was detected ten times or more. This chain links TRBV7-9 with TRBJ2-1; 7 nucleotides align to TRBD1. CDR3 length equals 12 residues. The V gene's germline CDR1 is SEHNR and CDR2 FQNEAQ (reference sequence). J was trimmed by 7 bases and V by 5 bases; bases with no gene match: 2. The CDR3 bases are TGTGCCAGCAGCGTCAGGGGGAATGAGCAGTTCTTC. As protein: CASSVRGNEQFF.

For this clonotype: Being one base from a much bigger clone, this may be a read error. The rearrangement links TRBV6-2 or TRBV6-3 to TRBJ1-5; 9 positions agree with TRBD1. Germline CDR1 and CDR2: MNHEY and SVGEGT. With 4 bases clipped from V and 10 bases from J, the junction kept 5 bases outside the gene matches. The CDR3 loop spans 13 amino acids. The DNA for the CDR3 is TGTGCCAGCAGTTGCGGGACAGGGAGCCCCCAGCATTTT. Protein product: CASSCGTGSPQHF.

This clonotype was recorded once. The chain uses TRBV9 and TRBJ2-2; 9 bases match TRBD2. Trimming cost V 3 bases and J 6 bases; bases outside gene matches: 6. Looked up from germline, CDR1 is SGDLS and CDR2 is YYNGEE. The CDR3 contains 15 residues. CDR3 region: CASSGASGAAGELFF. The CDR3 coding sequence is TGTGCCAGCAGCGGGGCTAGCGGGGCGGCCGGGGAGCTGTTTTTT.

This clonotype turned up a few times. CDR3 region: CASSPTYGSSSYEQYF. The DNA for the CDR3 is TGTGCCAGCTCACCAACTTACGGGAGTAGTTCCTACGAGCAGTACTTC. The chain employs TRBV18 and TRBJ2-7; D is perhaps TRBD2 (6 bases). There are 16 residues in the CDR3. The germline CDR1 and CDR2 sequences are KGHSH and LQKENI. The ends were cut back, 2 bases at V and 1 base at J, with 15 bases in the middle.

The sample holds many counts of this clonotype. The chain couples TRBV20-1 to TRBJ2-1, with 8 bases aligning to TRBD2. This CDR3 has 13 amino acids. Germline CDR1 and CDR2: DFQATT and SNEGSKA (reference sequence). As DNA, the CDR3 is TGCAGCCCTTCTAGCGGGCCTTACAATGAGCAGTTCTTC. Protein sequence: CSPSSGPYNEQFF.

This clonotype showed up just a few times. The chain couples TRBV7-3 to TRBJ1-1, with a tentative D call TRBD1 (6 bases). The CDR3 has 15 amino acids. Trimming took 5 bases from V and 4 from J, leaving 17 bases between them. Per the germline V gene, CDR1 is SGHTA and CDR2 is FQGTGA. The CDR3 region has the DNA TGTGCCAGCAGCATATACAGGGAGGAGAGCACTGAAGCTTTCTTT. It codes for CASSIYREESTEAFF.

This clonotype was detected many times. The chain employs TRBV6-6 and TRBJ2-1; D call uncertain. V shed 2 bases and J shed 6 bases, with 8 bases lying between them. The CDR3 is 13 amino acids. Germline assignment: CDR1 MNHNY and CDR2 SVGAGI (reference sequence). The CDR3 nucleotides read TGTGCCAGCAGTTACAAGTGGTCCAATGAGCAGTTCTTC. Translating gives CASSYKWSNEQFF.

This clonotype was counted at least ten times. The gene calls are TRBV27 and TRBJ2-3, with TRBD1 matching 8 bases. The CDR3 runs 14 residues. V shed 5 bases, J shed 1 base, and the junction held 2 bases outside the gene matches. Germline-derived CDR1 and CDR2 are MNHEY and SMNVEV (reference sequence). CDR3 region: CASSKQGGTDTQYF. CDR3 in DNA: TGTGCCAGCAGTAAACAGGGGGGCACAGATACGCAGTATTTT.

Many counts were recorded for this clonotype. V and J are TRBV7-2 and TRBJ2-2; 8 bases align to TRBD2. CDR1 and CDR2 from the germline V gene are SGHTA and FQGNSA. The CDR3 is 15 amino acids. V lost 5 bases, J lost 7 bases, and 9 bases stayed unmatched. The CDR3 DNA follows: TGTGCCAGCAGCCGCGGGACTAGAAGTTACGGGGAGCTGTTTTTT. Translation: CASSRGTRSYGELFF.

This clonotype was observed at least ten times. The rearrangement joins TRBV20-1 to TRBJ2-7; 12 positions agree with TRBD2. V lost 0 bases and J lost 7; bases outside the gene matches: 7. The length of the CDR3 is 15 residues. Germline V gene lookup returns CDR1 DFQATT and CDR2 SNEGSKA (reference sequence). This chain's CDR3 is CSARDRLAGVEEQYF. The CDR3 DNA is TGCAGTGCTAGAGATAGACTAGCGGGAGTAGAAGAGCAGTACTTC.

This clonotype has a count of ten or more. The V call is TRBV18, the J call TRBJ2-1; 8 nucleotides match TRBD2. V lost 2 bases to trimming and J lost 2 bases; unmatched junction nucleotides: 8. CDR3 length: 17 residues. The germline gives CDR1 KGHSH, CDR2 LQKENI. The CDR3 loop reads CASSPTRAGATYNEQFF. Here the CDR3 DNA reads TGTGCCAGCTCACCAACTAGAGCGGGAGCTACCTACAATGAGCAGTTCTTC.

This clonotype was observed at least ten times. The V and J genes are TRBV12-3 or TRBV12-4 and TRBJ2-1; the match to TRBD2 covers 9 bases. With 5 bases clipped from V and 4 bases from J, the junction kept 9 bases outside the gene matches. The length of the CDR3 is 16 residues. For the CDR3, the DNA is TGTGCCAGCAGTACGGCGGGGGGGCCGGGATACAATGAGCAGTTCTTC. Amino acids: CASSTAGGPGYNEQFF.

The rearrangement links TRBV24-1 to TRBJ2-1, with 8 bases that match TRBD2. This CDR3 has 15 residues. Per germline, CDR1 KGHDR and CDR2 SFDVKD. V shed 0 bases and J 8 bases; nucleotides not matched to a gene: 5. The CDR3 DNA is TGTGCCACCAGTGATTTGCGGGGGGGAGGGGATGAGCAGTTCTTC. Translating gives CATSDLRGGGDEQFF.

Worth noting for this clonotype: This may be a read error: a much more frequent sequence differs by one nucleotide. This chain uses TRBV28 with TRBJ2-1, with 12 bases lining up with TRBD2. Germline-derived CDR1 and CDR2 are MDHEN and SYDVKM. The ends lost 3 bases at V and 3 bases at J; junction bases unmatched: 3. There are 16 residues in the CDR3. The CDR3 DNA is TGTGCCAGCAGTTTTACTAGCGGGGGGTTCTACAATGAGCAGTTCTTC. Encoded protein: CASSFTSGGFYNEQFF.

The gene calls are TRBV20-1 and TRBJ2-4; unclear D gene. Trimming took off 5 bases at V and 1 base at J, with 6 bases between the two ends. This CDR3 spans 12 amino acids. Germline V gene data show CDR1 as DFQATT and CDR2 as SNEGSKA (reference sequence). Here the CDR3 reads CSAYGAKNIQYF. The CDR3 DNA reads TGCAGTGCTTACGGCGCCAAAAACATTCAGTACTTC.

This chain uses TRBV20-1 with TRBJ2-3; 7 bases line up with TRBD2. The CDR3 has 15 residues. From germline, CDR1 is DFQATT and CDR2 SNEGSKA (reference sequence). V lost 6 bases and J lost 0; bases outside the gene matches: 9. CDR3 in amino acids: CSASGGGTSTDTQYF. As DNA, the CDR3 is TGCAGTGCCTCGGGCGGGGGAACTAGCACAGATACGCAGTATTTT.

The J gene is TRBJ1-2, the V gene TRBV6-5; 9 bases match TRBD1. The germline CDR1 and CDR2 sequences are MNHEY and SVGAGI. V trimming: 0 bases; J trimming: 9 bases; junction bases outside the gene matches: 14. This CDR3 spans 17 amino acids. CDR3 sequence reads: CASSYSGTGRGYASYTF. Here the CDR3 DNA reads TGTGCCAGCAGTTACTCCGGGACAGGGCGGGGTTATGCGAGCTACACCTTC.

The rearrangement joins TRBV10-3 to TRBJ2-1; TRBD2 might be the D (7 bases). The CDR3 is made up of 13 amino acids. Germline CDR1 is ENHRY and CDR2 is SYGVKD. V lost 0 bases, J lost 12 bases, and 12 bases lay in between. This CDR3 is CAISESEGGGQFF. The CDR3 DNA reads as TGTGCCATCAGTGAGTCTGAGGGAGGGGGGCAGTTCTTC.

This clonotype occurred many times. The chain couples TRBV5-1 to TRBJ2-1, with a tentative D call TRBD1 (5 bases). The CDR3 has 16 residues. Trimming pared 8 bases from V and 8 bases from J, leaving 26 bases between. Germline V CDR1 and CDR2: SGHRS, YFSETQ. CDR3 loop: CASLLDPGSEGDEQFF. Here the CDR3 DNA reads TGCGCCAGTTTGCTCGATCCGGGCTCAGAAGGGGATGAGCAGTTCTTC.

This clonotype was observed at least ten times. The chain employs TRBV7-6 and TRBJ1-1; the D gene is possibly TRBD1 (6 bases). V lost 5 bases and J lost 0, with 13 bases in between. This CDR3 is built from 15 residues. Per germline, CDR1 SGHVS and CDR2 FNYEAQ. CDR3 DNA: TGTGCCAGCAGCGGGGACGGGGACATGAACACTGAAGCTTTCTTT. Translation: CASSGDGDMNTEAFF.

The chain links TRBV13 to TRBJ1-4, with D tentatively TRBD1 (6 bases). CDR1 PRHDT and CDR2 FYEKMQ come from the germline V gene (reference sequence). V gave up 6 bases and J gave up 7 bases, with 15 bases separating them. This CDR3 comprises 14 residues. CDR3: CASSSPDRREKLFF. CDR3 nucleotides: TGTGCCAGCAGTTCTCCGGACAGACGTGAAAAACTGTTTTTT.

This clonotype was seen at least ten times. The chain recombines TRBV4-2 with TRBJ2-1, with D perhaps TRBD2 (5 bases). Germline assignment: CDR1 LGHNA and CDR2 YNFKEQ. The ends were cut back, 1 base at V and 7 bases at J, with 11 bases in the middle. This CDR3 has 14 residues. CDR3 sequence (DNA): TGTGCCAGCAGCCAAGTCGGACTCTTGAATGAGCAGTTCTTC. Translating gives CASSQVGLLNEQFF.

This clonotype has just a few counts. This chain connects TRBV7-6 to TRBJ2-7; D is possibly TRBD1 (6 bases). Trimming left V 3 bases short and J 6 bases short, with 12 bases between. The CDR3 has 13 residues. From germline, CDR1 is SGHVS and CDR2 FNYEAQ. The CDR3 DNA reads TGTGCCAGCAGCTTTTCCGCAGGGGTCGAGCAGTACTTC. Its translation is CASSFSAGVEQYF. Drawing the rest from reference TRBV7-6 and TRBJ2-7, the complete variable domain is GAGVSQSPRYKVTKRGQDVALRCDPISGHVSLYWYRQALGQGPEFLTYFNYEAQQDKSGLPNDRFSAERPEGSISTLTIQRTEQRDSAMYRCASSFSAGVEQYFGPGTRLTVT.

This clonotype was seen repeatedly, ten times or more. The rearrangement links TRBV24-1 to TRBJ1-3; TRBD1 might be the D (5 bases). V was trimmed by 0 bases and J by 4 bases, leaving 6 bases between them. Germline assignment: CDR1 KGHDR and CDR2 SFDVKD. The CDR3 runs 14 residues. The CDR3 DNA reads as TGTGCCACCAGTGATTTGCGACAGGGAAACACCATATATTTT. It codes for CATSDLRQGNTIYF.

The DNA for the CDR3 is TGCGCCAGCAGCCCGGCACCGGGAGGGGGCACTGAAGCTTTCTTT. Translating it yields CASSPAPGGGTEAFF. V gene TRBV5-1 combines with J gene TRBJ1-1, with D perhaps TRBD1 (6 bases). The CDR3 has 15 residues. Germline V lookup: CDR1 SGHRS, CDR2 YFSETQ. Trimming shortened V by 4 bases and J by 4 bases, and 17 bases separated the two germline ends.

This clonotype was counted many times. The chain recombines TRBV12-3 or TRBV12-4 with TRBJ1-4, with D unclear. Between the trimmed V and J ends, which lost 2 bases and 6 bases, there was a span of 13 bases. The CDR3 consists of 15 residues. The CDR3 nucleotides are TGTGCCAGCAGTTTATCCTCTTCAGTCCATGAAAAACTGTTTTTT. This gives the protein CASSLSSSVHEKLFF.